Presented here are 14 T cell receptor beta chains from one specimen sequenced in a study of early T cells in non-severe SARS-CoV-2 infection. TCRdb independently ran MiXCR on the 5' RACE reads; one entry per CDR3 protein. Of about 80,000 distinct CDR3 sequences in the sample, 12% were seen once. This specimen consisted of whole blood, obtained at baseline. These receptors were obtained from an adult who was a healthcare worker with PCR-confirmed SARS-CoV-2 infection or an uninfected control (not recorded which). The donor label of this sample is uncertain.

The chain links TRBV10-1 to TRBJ2-3; TRBD2 matches at 9 bases. CDR3 length equals 16 residues. J gave up 0 bases and V 0 bases, and 1 base lay outside the gene matches. Per germline, CDR1 WNHNN and CDR2 SYGVQD (reference sequence). The CDR3 region is CASSESSGGSTDTQYF. The DNA for the CDR3 is TGCGCCAGCAGTGAGTCTAGCGGGGGAAGCACAGATACGCAGTATTTT.

This clonotype was counted ten times or more. The CDR3 DNA reads as TGTGCCAGCAGCCTAGGTTGGGAGACCCAGTACTTC. Protein sequence: CASSLGWETQYF. The rearrangement joins TRBV7-2 to TRBJ2-5; D unclear. Germline CDR1 and CDR2: SGHTA and FQGNSA. This CDR3 has 12 amino acids. The ends were cut back, 5 bases at V and 5 bases at J, with 9 bases in the middle.

This clonotype has only a few counts. The chain links TRBV11-2 to TRBJ2-7; D is perhaps TRBD1 (6 bases). Looked up from germline, CDR1 is SGHAT and CDR2 is FQNNGV. Between the trimmed V and J ends, which lost 6 bases and 0 bases, there was a span of 15 bases. This CDR3 comprises 15 residues. CDR3 sequence (DNA): TGTGCCAGCAGGGGGTTGAGACAGGACTCCTACGAGCAGTACTTC. The encoded protein is CASRGLRQDSYEQYF.

The sample holds many counts of this clonotype. The V gene is TRBV7-2, the J gene TRBJ2-1, with 8 bases aligning to TRBD2. The CDR3 extends over 16 amino acids. Germline lookup yields CDR1 SGHTA and CDR2 FQGNSA. The V and J ends lost 5 bases and 0 bases, in that order; junction bases with no gene match: 6. This CDR3 is CASSQVAGSSYNEQFF. CDR3 coding DNA: TGTGCCAGCAGCCAGGTAGCGGGGAGCTCCTACAATGAGCAGTTCTTC.

This clonotype was seen repeatedly, ten times or more. The rearrangement joins TRBV12-3 or TRBV12-4 to TRBJ1-2, with 8 bases lining up with TRBD1. This CDR3 comprises 14 residues. V gave up 3 bases and J gave up 4 bases; unmatched junction bases: 4. CDR3 in DNA: TGTGCCAGCAGTTTGGGGACAGGTGTCTATGGCTACACCTTC. Translating gives CASSLGTGVYGYTF.

This clonotype was seen a few times. The chain is built from TRBV14 and TRBJ2-7; 9 bases align to TRBD1. Germline CDR1 reads SGHDN; CDR2 reads FVKESK. The CDR3 has 16 amino acids. V shed 2 bases, J shed 6 bases, and the junction held 11 bases outside the gene matches. The CDR3 reads CASSQLETGGNSEQYF. In DNA, the CDR3 is TGTGCCAGCAGCCAACTAGAGACAGGGGGAAATTCCGAGCAGTACTTC.

This clonotype was seen more than once but under ten times. The genes are TRBV20-1 and TRBJ2-3; 10 bases agree with TRBD2. Germline values: CDR1 DFQATT, CDR2 SNEGSKA (reference sequence). The CDR3 has 14 residues. V lost 5 bases, J lost 5 bases, and 7 bases stayed unmatched. The CDR3 coding sequence is TGCAGTGCTGTAAGCGGGGGGGCCAGAGATACGCAGTATTTT. Its protein product is CSAVSGGARDTQYF.

The rearrangement joins TRBV12-3 or TRBV12-4 to TRBJ2-1; D may be TRBD1 or TRBD2 (5 bases each). This CDR3 spans 16 amino acids. V was cut by 7 bases and J by 2 bases, with 18 bases left in between. CDR3 sequence: CASTASGTGTYNEQFF. The CDR3 DNA reads TGTGCCAGCACTGCGTCCGGGACGGGGACCTACAATGAGCAGTTCTTC.

The CDR3 loop reads CASRRETGGGQPQHF. Written as DNA, the CDR3 is TGTGCCAGCAGGAGGGAAACAGGGGGGGGACAGCCCCAGCATTTT. The chain joins TRBV12-3 or TRBV12-4 to TRBJ1-5; 8 nucleotides match TRBD1. This CDR3 is 15 amino acids long. V dropped 6 bases and J dropped 7; count of bases not matched to a gene: 11.

The chain joins TRBV7-2 to TRBJ2-1; 15 nucleotides align to TRBD2. Per the germline V gene, CDR1 is SGHTA and CDR2 is FQGNSA. Germline trimming cut 5 bases from V and 7 bases from J; bases unmatched to any gene: 6. The CDR3 contains 16 residues. The chain's CDR3 is CASSKTGTSGGNEQFF. CDR3 DNA: TGTGCCAGCAGCAAAACCGGGACTAGCGGGGGGAATGAGCAGTTCTTC. Complete variable domain (other parts from reference TRBV7-2 and TRBJ2-1): GAGVSQSPSNKVTEKGKDVELRCDPISGHTALYWYRQSLGQGLEFLIYFQGNSAPDKSGLPSDRFSAERTGGSVSTLTIQRTQQEDSAVYLCASSKTGTSGGNEQFFGPGTRLTVL.

This clonotype was counted a few times. This chain uses TRBV5-6 with TRBJ1-4; maybe TRBD1 (5 bases). From germline, CDR1 is SGHDT and CDR2 YYEEEE. This CDR3 comprises 14 residues. V lost 1 base, J lost 4 bases, and 8 bases lay in between. The CDR3 loop is CASSLRQINEKLFF. The DNA of the CDR3 is TGTGCCAGCAGCTTGAGACAGATTAATGAAAAACTGTTTTTT.

V gene TRBV7-2 combines with J gene TRBJ1-1, with 9 positions matching TRBD1. CDR1 SGHTA and CDR2 FQGNSA come from the germline V gene. With V trimmed by 5 bases and J by 8 bases, 9 bases remained unmatched. CDR3 length equals 14 residues. The CDR3 sequence is CASSPSRTGAEAFF. In DNA, the CDR3 is TGTGCCAGCAGCCCCAGTAGGACAGGGGCGGAAGCTTTCTTT.

The rearrangement uses TRBV30 and TRBJ1-2; TRBD1 aligns across 11 bases. The germline V gene encodes CDR1 GTSNPN and CDR2 SVGIG (reference sequence). V lost 3 bases and J lost 5; bases outside the gene matches: 5. This CDR3 is built from 14 residues. The CDR3 nucleotides read TGTGCCTGGAGAACCGGGACAGGGGGTTATGGCTACACCTTC. This gives the protein CAWRTGTGGYGYTF. The full variable domain, in which reference TRBV30 and TRBJ1-2 provide the parts outside the CDR3, is SQTIHQWPATLVQPVGSPLSLECTVEGTSNPNLYWYRQAAGRGLQLLFYSVGIGQISSEVPQNLSASRPQDRQFILSSKKLLLSDSGFYLCAWRTGTGGYGYTFGSGTRLTVV.

V gene TRBV6-5 combines with J gene TRBJ1-2; unclear D gene. Trimming removed 4 bases from V and 3 bases from J, with 12 bases in between. CDR1 is MNHEY and CDR2 is SVGAGI in the germline V gene. The CDR3 has 14 amino acids. The CDR3 DNA sequence: TGTGCCAGCAGTTCAGGATCCCTTCACTATGGCTACACCTTC. This sequence encodes CASSSGSLHYGYTF.